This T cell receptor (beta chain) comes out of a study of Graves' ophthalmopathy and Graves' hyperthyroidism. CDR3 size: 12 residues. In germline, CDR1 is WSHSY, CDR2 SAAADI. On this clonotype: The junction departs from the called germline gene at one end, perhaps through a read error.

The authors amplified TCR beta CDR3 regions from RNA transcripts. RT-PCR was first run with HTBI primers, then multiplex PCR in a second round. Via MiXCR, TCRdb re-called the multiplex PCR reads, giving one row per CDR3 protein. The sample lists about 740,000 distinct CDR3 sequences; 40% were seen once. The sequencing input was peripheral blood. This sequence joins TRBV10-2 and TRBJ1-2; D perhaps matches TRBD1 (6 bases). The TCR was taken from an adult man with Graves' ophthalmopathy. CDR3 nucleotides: TGTGCCACCGGCTACAGGGCCTATGGCTACACCTTC. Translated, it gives CATGYRAYGYTF.